What follows are 29 T cell receptor beta chains derived from one specimen sequenced in a study of long-term antiretroviral therapy in people with HIV. With survey level as its setting, the immunoSEQ assay was v3.0. The protocol was immunoSEQ multiplex PCR, while the TCRdb copy is restricted to in-frame clones and leaves out a portion. The sample includes almost 30,000 clones, about 90% of them seen just once. This specimen consisted of unsorted PBMCs, obtained 3.2 years before starting antiretroviral therapy. The receptors here all came from a man aged 45-65 years with HIV.

This chain connects TRBV28 to TRBJ2-2, with 9 positions matching TRBD1. The CDR3 has 18 residues. Looked up from germline, CDR1 is MDHEN and CDR2 is SYDVKM. Trimming at V came to 5 bases and at J to 7 bases, leaving 17 bases not matched to a gene. The CDR3 here is CASSPFSLHRGPDGELFF. The CDR3 coding sequence is TGTGCCAGCAGTCCCTTCTCCCTACACAGGGGGCCAGACGGGGAGCTGTTTTTT.

The chain employs TRBV5-5 and TRBJ2-3; D unresolved. Germline V gives CDR1 SGHKS, CDR2 YYEKEE (reference sequence). CDR3 size: 13 residues. Trimming left V 4 bases short and J 3 bases short, with 9 bases between. The CDR3 loop reads CASSRDWTDTQYF. The CDR3 DNA is TGTGCCAGCAGCCGCGACTGGACAGATACGCAGTATTTT.

CDR3 DNA: TGTGCCAGCAGCTTAGGGCGACAGGGGCGAGGTTACGAGCAGTACTTC. Amino acid sequence: CASSLGRQGRGYEQYF. This rearrangement joins TRBV7-8 to TRBJ2-7, with TRBD1 matching 8 bases. The V gene end was trimmed by 1 base and the J gene end by 4 bases; junction bases not matched to a gene: 9. CDR3 size: 16 residues. Germline V lookup: CDR1 SGHVS, CDR2 FQNEAQ. Looking up the rest from reference TRBV7-8 and TRBJ2-7 gives the full variable domain: GAGVSQSPRYKVAKRGQDVALRCDPISGHVSLFWYQQALGQGPEFLTYFQNEAQLDKSGLPSDRFFAERPEGSVSTLKIQRTQQEDSAVYLCASSLGRQGRGYEQYFGPGTRLTVT.

J is TRBJ1-1 and V is TRBV7-9; maybe TRBD1 (5 bases). V lost 1 base to trimming and J lost 6 bases, with 12 bases between them. CDR3 length equals 14 residues. CDR1 is SEHNR and CDR2 is FQNEAQ in the germline V gene (reference sequence). CDR3 nucleotide sequence: TGTGCCAGCAGCTTAGGGCAGGGCGCGTCTGAAGCTTTCTTT. It encodes CASSLGQGASEAFF.

The chain has TRBV4-1 and TRBJ2-2, with TRBD2 matching 8 bases. The CDR3 covers 19 residues. The junction had 10 bases not matched to a gene; V was cut back by 0 bases and J by 1 base. Germline loops: CDR1 MGHRA, CDR2 YSYEKL. The CDR3 spells CASSQDEETSGWNTGELFF. CDR3 nucleotide sequence: TGCGCCAGCAGCCAAGACGAAGAAACTAGCGGATGGAACACCGGGGAGCTGTTTTTT.

The chain uses TRBV7-9 and TRBJ2-7; D is perhaps TRBD1 (6 bases). The ends were cut back, 4 bases at V and 6 bases at J, with 16 bases in the middle. The CDR3 is made up of 14 amino acids. Looked up from germline, CDR1 is SEHNR and CDR2 is FQNEAQ (reference sequence). The CDR3 DNA follows: TGTGCCAGCAGCTCCACCGGGACATTGAGCGAGCAGTACTTC. Translated: CASSSTGTLSEQYF.

The genes are TRBV11-3 and TRBJ2-7; the match to TRBD1 covers 9 bases. Germline CDR1 and CDR2: SGHNT and YENEEA. V trimming: 1 base; J trimming: 4 bases; junction bases outside the gene matches: 2. The CDR3 runs 14 residues. Here the CDR3 DNA reads TGTGCCAGCAGCTTAGGGGGGACAGGGTACGAGCAGTACTTC. This encodes CASSLGGTGYEQYF.

This clone turned up a few times. The rearrangement uses TRBV18 and TRBJ1-2; D is unresolved. CDR1 KGHSH and CDR2 LQKENI come from the germline V gene. This CDR3 is 13 amino acids long. The V and J ends lost 6 bases and 2 bases respectively, with 10 bases between them. The chain's CDR3 is CASSSEMNYGYTF. The DNA of the CDR3 is TGTGCCAGCTCTTCGGAGATGAACTATGGCTACACCTTC.

The rearrangement links TRBV7-9 to TRBJ1-2, with 10 bases aligning to TRBD1. The CDR3 is made up of 14 amino acids. Germline values: CDR1 SEHNR, CDR2 FQNEAQ (reference sequence). The V and J ends lost 3 bases and 8 bases, in that order; junction bases with no gene match: 6. For the CDR3, the DNA is TGTGCCAGCAGCTTCCGACAGGGGGCTGAGGGCTACACCTTC. Translated: CASSFRQGAEGYTF.

The chain employs TRBV6-6 and TRBJ1-6, with TRBD1 matching over 7 bases. Germline V CDR1 and CDR2: MNHNY, SVGAGI (reference sequence). The CDR3 length is 15 residues. With V trimmed by 6 bases and J by 14 bases, 16 bases remained unmatched. The CDR3 nucleotides are TGTGCCAGCAGCCCAGGGACAGCTCGCTCGGGGACCCTCCACTTT. Protein sequence: CASSPGTARSGTLHF.

Here the CDR3 reads CASSDGGEQYF. Written as DNA, the CDR3 is TGTGCCAGCAGCGATGGCGGCGAGCAGTACTTC. The chain uses TRBV7-7 and TRBJ2-7; D not certain. The germline V gene encodes CDR1 SSHAT and CDR2 FNYEAQ (reference sequence). V was trimmed by 5 bases and J by 6 bases, leaving 8 bases between them. The CDR3 has 11 residues.

V usage is TRBV6-6 and J usage is TRBJ2-7; unclear D gene. CDR1 and CDR2 from the germline V gene are MNHNY and SVGAGI (reference sequence). The CDR3 consists of 14 residues. V was shortened by 0 bases and J by 2 bases, with 8 bases between the two germline ends. The CDR3 coding sequence is TGTGCCAGCAGTTACTCACTCCGGGCCTACGAGCAGTACTTC. This codes for CASSYSLRAYEQYF.

V gene TRBV18 combines with J gene TRBJ1-1; D unclear. CDR3 size: 12 residues. Germline loops: CDR1 KGHSH, CDR2 LQKENI. V was pared by 3 bases and J by 1 base, with 3 bases between. The CDR3 reads CASSPANTEAFF. In DNA, the CDR3 is TGTGCCAGCTCACCGGCGAACACTGAAGCTTTCTTT.

This chain links TRBV5-1 with TRBJ2-1; 7 bases fit TRBD1. The CDR3 runs 15 residues. V lost 3 bases and J lost 5; bases outside the gene matches: 8. CDR1 is SGHRS, CDR2 YFSETQ, per germline. CDR3 in amino acids: CASSWAGTANNEQFF. For the CDR3, the DNA is TGCGCCAGCAGCTGGGCCGGGACAGCGAACAATGAGCAGTTCTTC.

The chain links TRBV4-1 to TRBJ2-7, with D unclear. The germline V gene has CDR1 MGHRA and CDR2 YSYEKL. V was shortened by 2 bases and J by 0 bases, with 5 bases between the two germline ends. CDR3 length equals 13 residues. CDR3 in DNA: TGCGCCAGCAGCCAATACGGCTCCTACGAGCAGTACTTC. It yields the protein CASSQYGSYEQYF.

The chain couples TRBV30 to TRBJ2-3, with D possibly being TRBD2 (5 bases). The V and J ends lost 0 bases and 7 bases respectively, with 8 bases between them. There are 12 residues in the CDR3. Germline CDR1 and CDR2: GTSNPN and SVGIG (reference sequence). The CDR3 sequence is CAWSVRGYTQYF. DNA of the CDR3: TGTGCCTGGAGTGTACGGGGATATACGCAGTATTTT. Complete variable domain (other parts from reference TRBV30 and TRBJ2-3): SQTIHQWPATLVQPVGSPLSLECTVEGTSNPNLYWYRQAAGRGLQLLFYSVGIGQISSEVPQNLSASRPQDRQFILSSKKLLLSDSGFYLCAWSVRGYTQYFGPGTRLTVL.

V usage is TRBV10-3 and J usage is TRBJ2-1; the D is unclear. Trimming pared 7 bases from V and 0 bases from J, leaving 4 bases between. Germline CDR1 ENHRY, CDR2 SYGVKD. This CDR3 is built from 12 residues. CDR3 in DNA: TGTGCCATCAAAAGCTCCTACAATGAGCAGTTCTTC. Translating gives CAIKSSYNEQFF.

CDR3 sequence: CASSWDSYGEQYF. The DNA for the CDR3 is TGTGCCAGTAGTTGGGACAGTTATGGAGAGCAGTACTTC. The gene calls are TRBV19 and TRBJ2-7; 7 positions agree with TRBD1. V lost 5 bases, J lost 7 bases, and 8 bases stayed unmatched. Germline assignment: CDR1 LNHDA and CDR2 SQIVND (reference sequence). This CDR3 region has 13 residues.

The rearrangement joins TRBV10-3 to TRBJ2-1, with 10 positions matching TRBD1. The ends lost 6 bases at V and 8 bases at J; junction bases unmatched: 7. Germline CDR1 is ENHRY and CDR2 is SYGVKD. CDR3 size: 14 residues. The CDR3 nucleotides are TGTGCCATCAGCCGGGACAGGGGTGTTCATGAGCAGTTCTTC. Its protein product is CAISRDRGVHEQFF.

This sequence joins TRBV5-1 and TRBJ1-6; D possibly corresponds to TRBD1 (6 bases). V shed 4 bases and J shed 4 bases, with 12 bases lying between them. This CDR3 region has 15 residues. Per the germline V gene, CDR1 is SGHRS and CDR2 is YFSETQ. CDR3 amino acids: CASSPGERYNSPLHF. CDR3 coding DNA: TGCGCCAGCAGCCCAGGGGAGAGATATAATTCACCCCTCCACTTT.

The chain combines TRBV19 with TRBJ1-1, with D perhaps matching TRBD1 (5 bases). Germline V gene lookup returns CDR1 LNHDA and CDR2 SQIVND (reference sequence). With 4 bases removed from V and 5 bases from J, the gap between germline ends came to 14 bases. This CDR3 region has 14 residues. CDR3 region: CASSTRRGETEAFF. CDR3 bases: TGTGCCAGTAGTACGAGGAGGGGTGAGACTGAAGCTTTCTTT.

The chain is built from TRBV5-1 and TRBJ1-1; D is unresolved. The CDR3 totals 14 residues. The germline gives CDR1 SGHRS, CDR2 YFSETQ. V shed 1 base and J shed 2 bases, with 9 bases lying between them. DNA of the CDR3: TGCGCCAGCAGCTTGTTTGGGAGAAACACTGAAGCTTTCTTT. Encoded protein: CASSLFGRNTEAFF.

The V and J genes are TRBV10-1 and TRBJ2-3; D is possibly TRBD1 (5 bases). Germline V CDR1 and CDR2: WNHNN, SYGVQD (reference sequence). The CDR3 length is 12 residues. V lost 4 bases, J lost 3 bases, and 5 bases lay in between. This CDR3 reads CASSAGTDTQYF. The CDR3, as DNA: TGCGCCAGCAGTGCAGGGACAGATACGCAGTATTTT.

The V gene is TRBV6-5, the J gene TRBJ2-2; possibly TRBD1 for D (5 bases). V lost 5 bases and J lost 5, with 15 bases in between. In germline, CDR1 is MNHEY, CDR2 SVGAGI. The CDR3 extends over 15 amino acids. The CDR3 spells CASSKQALRTGELFF. In nucleotides, the CDR3 is TGTGCCAGCAGTAAACAGGCTCTTCGGACCGGGGAGCTGTTTTTT.

This rearrangement joins TRBV5-1 to TRBJ1-5; weak D call: TRBD1 (5 bases). The germline CDR1 and CDR2 sequences are SGHRS and YFSETQ. The germline V and J ends were trimmed by 0 bases and 4 bases, with 8 bases remaining between them. The CDR3 runs 14 residues. CDR3 nucleotide sequence: TGCGCCAGCAGCTTGGTGGGGCTAAATCAGCCCCAGCATTTT. Translation gives CASSLVGLNQPQHF.

The chain joins TRBV7-9 to TRBJ2-7, with D maybe TRBD1 (5 bases). V was cut by 1 base and J by 2 bases, with 21 bases left in between. The germline V gene has CDR1 SEHNR and CDR2 FQNEAQ (reference sequence). The CDR3 sequence is 18 residues long. The CDR3 sequence: CASSLGRGGRSSPYEQYF. The CDR3, as DNA: TGTGCCAGCAGCTTAGGAAGGGGCGGCCGGTCCTCCCCCTACGAGCAGTACTTC.

The chain joins TRBV2 to TRBJ1-2; D perhaps matches TRBD1 (6 bases). The germline V and J ends were trimmed by 1 base and 3 bases, with 12 bases remaining between them. Per the germline V gene, CDR1 is SNHLY and CDR2 is FYNNEI. The CDR3 runs 15 residues. The CDR3 DNA reads TGTGCCAGCAGTGAAGACGGGGGCGCTTACTATGGCTACACCTTC. Protein product: CASSEDGGAYYGYTF.

In DNA, the CDR3 is TGTGCCAGCTCACCCGGGGGACTAGCGGGGGGACAAGAGACCCAGTACTTC. This codes for CASSPGGLAGGQETQYF. The chain couples TRBV18 to TRBJ2-5; the match to TRBD2 covers 15 bases. Germline V gives CDR1 KGHSH, CDR2 LQKENI. CDR3 size: 17 residues. With 3 bases clipped from V and 2 bases from J, the junction kept 4 bases outside the gene matches.

The genes are TRBV7-2 and TRBJ1-6, with a possible D match to TRBD1 (5 bases). The CDR3 covers 17 residues. Trimming took off 1 base at V and 9 bases at J, with 19 bases between the two ends. Germline V gene lookup returns CDR1 SGHTA and CDR2 FQGNSA. CDR3 sequence: CASSLVVSGTYGSPLHF. The CDR3 DNA reads as TGTGCCAGCAGCTTAGTAGTCTCCGGGACTTATGGTTCACCCCTCCACTTT.